The sequence of this T cell receptor (beta chain) was determined in a study of T cell changes during pregnancy in multiple sclerosis. The CDR3 runs 13 residues. The germline V and J ends were trimmed by 1 base and 1 base, with 4 bases remaining between them. Germline V lookup: CDR1 SGHVS, CDR2 FQNEAQ. Measured with immunoSEQ multiplex PCR; TCRdb has only the in-frame clones, and not every one. The repertoire holds around 100,000 clones, with approximately 91% as singletons. This clone was seen only once. Just one base apart from a much larger clone, this may be a read error. This specimen was peripheral blood, taken after pregnancy. This rearrangement joins TRBV7-8 to TRBJ1-1; D remains unclear. This receptor was obtained from a female donor with multiple sclerosis, enrolled in a pregnancy study. CDR3 amino acids: CASSLGQNTEAFF. In DNA, the CDR3 is TGTGCCAGCAGCTTAGGACAGAACACTGAAGCTTTCTTT.